This T cell receptor beta chain derives from a study of blood T cell repertoires in COVID-19. The wider study: The study drew acute and convalescent COVID-19 samples from the United States, Italy and Spain. PBMCs, B-cell-depleted T cells, or T cells were the source of the cDNA or gDNA that made up the material.

Per the original data handling: Estimated nucleated cell counts came from reference gene primer amplification. Sequencing was performed with immunoSEQ multiplex PCR; in TCRdb, only in-frame clones are kept and a portion is missing. That table furnishes V, J and clone size, whereas the DNA furnished D and trimming. The data show 450,000 to 500,000 clones, with around 85% seen just once and 3% to 3.5% held by the top ten. The V end was cut by 1 base, the J end by 2 bases, with 12 bases between. CDR1 is LGHNA and CDR2 is YSLEER in the germline V gene. The CDR3 runs to 15 residues. Source material: peripheral blood. The receptor was isolated from a human donor in a cohort sampled during active COVID-19. The chain couples TRBV4-3 to TRBJ2-7; TRBD2 is a possible D gene (7 bases). In nucleotides, the CDR3 is TGCGCCAGCAGCCAAGGGGGGGGCGGGCCCTACGAGCAGTACTTC. Protein sequence: CASSQGGGGPYEQYF.